Listed below are T cell receptor beta chains from one sample, sequenced in a study of T cell repertoires in cytomegalovirus infection. These receptors lack a known antigen. TCRdb ran MiXCR on the reads and lists one entry per CDR3 protein. The data hold some 200,000 distinct CDR3 sequences, with around 35% observed a single time. The source material was CD8+ T cells from cultured PBMCs, sampled from culture after CMV antigen stimulation. Receptor source: a human donor in good health (CMV status not recorded). Some clones in this sample may be carry-over from other donors' samples. CDR3s include the opening cysteine and the closing phenylalanine or tryptophan. D genes are given only for firm matches. Clone size appears in some rows only: once, few, many, or a class for an expanded clone.

D	V	size	J	CDR3	DNA
-	TRBV7-9	few	TRBJ1-4	CASTPTGTNEKLFF	TGTGCCAGCACCCCGACAGGCACTAATGAAAAACTGTTTTTT
-	TRBV16	-	TRBJ1-6	CASSPGNRARNSPLHF	TGTGCCAGCAGCCCCGGGAATCGAGCTAGAAATTCACCCCTCCACTTT
-	TRBV7-2	-	TRBJ1-5	CASSLAGLNQPQHF	TGTGCCAGCAGCTTAGCGGGGTTAAATCAGCCCCAGCATTTT
TRBD2	TRBV7-6	few	TRBJ2-3	CASSLGLAGGSTDTQYF	TGTGCCAGCAGCTTAGGGCTAGCGGGGGGGAGCACAGATACGCAGTATTTT
-	TRBV28	few	TRBJ2-3	CASRPTSTDTQYF	TGTGCCAGCAGGCCCACTAGCACAGATACGCAGTATTTT
-	TRBV4-1	few	TRBJ2-1	CASSQAQGLTQTKQFF	TGCGCCAGCAGCCAAGCGCAGGGCCTCACTCAAACGAAGCAGTTCTTC
TRBD1	TRBV7-2	-	TRBJ2-1	CASSRQGDNEQFF	TGTGCCAGCAGCCGCCAGGGGGACAATGAGCAGTTCTTC
TRBD2	TRBV7-3	few	TRBJ2-3	CASSVLGGSTDTQYF	TGTGCCAGCAGCGTTTTGGGAGGGAGCACAGATACGCAGTATTTT
-	TRBV9	-	TRBJ2-6	CASSGDSSGANVLTF	TGTGCCAGCAGCGGAGACTCCTCTGGGGCCAACGTCCTGACTTTC
TRBD2	TRBV19	-	TRBJ2-1	CASSIDREGHYNEQFF	TGTGCCAGTAGTATAGACCGGGAGGGCCACTACAATGAGCAGTTCTTC
-	TRBV7-9	-	TRBJ1-2	CASSPYTAAGAGNYGYTF	TGTGCCAGCAGCCCGTACACCGCCGCGGGCGCGGGGAACTATGGCTACACCTTC
TRBD1	TRBV7-6	-	TRBJ1-6	CASSFPGQGSPLHF	TGTGCCAGCAGCTTTCCGGGACAGGGTTCACCCCTCCACTTT
-	TRBV6-1	few	TRBJ1-2	CASTTDRYGYTF	TGTGCCAGCACCACGGACCGCTATGGCTACACCTTC
TRBD1	TRBV5-4	-	TRBJ1-4	CASSFIGQGNYLATNEKLFF	TGTGCCAGCAGCTTCATCGGACAGGGTAATTATTTGGCAACTAATGAAAAACTGTTTTTT
-	TRBV11-2	-	TRBJ1-3	CASSLVRLAGNTIYF	TGTGCCAGCAGCTTAGTTAGACTTGCTGGAAACACCATATATTTT
TRBD1	TRBV6-2/TRBV6-3	few	TRBJ2-7	CASSYEDRGRMDEQYF	TGTGCCAGCAGTTACGAGGACAGGGGGCGTATGGACGAGCAGTACTTC
TRBD1	TRBV5-4	few	TRBJ2-7	CASGGSGQDESSYEQYF	TGTGCCAGCGGCGGATCCGGACAGGACGAGAGCTCCTACGAGCAGTACTTC
TRBD1	TRBV6-1	-	TRBJ2-7	CASMGQESSYEQYF	TGTGCCAGCATGGGACAGGAAAGCTCCTACGAGCAGTACTTC
-	TRBV28	-	TRBJ2-7	CASSFSLAFYEQYF	TGTGCCAGCAGTTTCTCACTAGCTTTCTACGAGCAGTACTTC
TRBD2	TRBV7-2	many	TRBJ2-1	CASSLSLAGVYNEQFF	TGTGCCAGCAGCTTATCCCTAGCGGGAGTATACAATGAGCAGTTCTTC
TRBD2	TRBV7-2	-	TRBJ2-1	CASSLRSSGARVGDEQFF	TGTGCCAGCAGCTTACGATCTAGCGGGGCAAGGGTCGGCGATGAGCAGTTCTTC
TRBD2	TRBV28	many	TRBJ2-2	CASSSYMPPAGDDGRELFF	TGTGCCAGCAGTTCTTATATGCCCCCAGCGGGAGACGATGGTAGGGAGCTGTTTTTT
-	TRBV7-7	-	TRBJ2-5	CASSSPGETQYF	TGTGCTAGCAGCAGCCCCGGGGAGACCCAGTACTTC
-	TRBV7-3	-	TRBJ1-5	CASSPHGGSNQPQHF	TGTGCCAGCAGCCCGCACGGTGGGAGCAATCAGCCCCAGCATTTT
-	TRBV7-9	-	TRBJ1-5	CASSPDGYSNQPQHF	TGTGCCAGCAGCCCCGATGGGTATAGCAATCAGCCCCAGCATTTT
-	TRBV7-8	-	TRBJ1-1	CASSSAPGTEAFF	TGTGCCAGCAGCTCCGCCCCTGGCACTGAAGCTTTCTTT
-	TRBV29-1	-	TRBJ1-4	CSVLGRRREKLFF	TGCAGCGTTTTGGGTAGGAGGCGGGAAAAACTGTTTTTT
TRBD2	TRBV27	-	TRBJ2-1	CASSPRLARYNEQFF	TGTGCCAGCAGTCCACGACTAGCGAGATACAATGAGCAGTTCTTC
-	TRBV6-6	-	TRBJ1-1	CASSPGTGAQGAFF	TGTGCCAGCAGTCCAGGGACGGGGGCGCAAGGAGCTTTCTTT
TRBD2	TRBV12-3/TRBV12-4	few	TRBJ2-1	CASGPTGLAGGEQFF	TGTGCCAGCGGCCCTACGGGACTAGCGGGGGGGGAGCAGTTCTTC
-	TRBV7-9	many	TRBJ2-2	CASSLGTGELFF	TGTGCCAGCAGCTTGGGCACCGGGGAGCTGTTTTTT
-	TRBV28	once	TRBJ1-2	CASHRRGVGGLPRYTF	TGTGCCAGCCATCGAAGAGGGGTGGGGGGGCTTCCGCGCTACACCTTC
-	TRBV6-6	-	TRBJ1-3	CASSYSLSGNTIYF	TGTGCCAGCAGTTACTCGCTTTCTGGAAACACCATATATTTT
-	TRBV7-9	-	TRBJ2-1	CASSFVLGAYNEQFF	TGTGCCAGCAGCTTTGTGTTGGGGGCCTACAATGAGCAGTTCTTC
TRBD2	TRBV28	many	TRBJ2-7	CASSWGTGGPEDSYEQYF	TGTGCCAGCAGTTGGGGAACGGGAGGGCCCGAGGATTCCTACGAGCAGTACTTC
-	TRBV7-6	-	TRBJ2-5	CASSDGNAQYF	TGTGCCAGCAGTGATGGGAACGCCCAGTACTTC
-	TRBV7-3	-	TRBJ2-3	CASILKPDTQYF	TGTGCCAGCATCCTGAAACCGGATACGCAGTATTTT
TRBD2	TRBV7-2	once	TRBJ2-1	CASSLAGSVNYNEQFF	TGTGCAAGCAGCTTAGCGGGTTCGGTAAACTACAATGAGCAGTTCTTC
TRBD2	TRBV27	-	TRBJ2-7	CASSLRTSGNYEQYF	TGTGCCAGCAGTTTAAGGACTAGCGGGAACTACGAGCAGTACTTC
-	TRBV2	few	TRBJ2-7	CASSPDKKPSYEQYF	TGTGCCAGCAGCCCGGACAAGAAACCTTCCTACGAGCAGTACTTC